This T cell receptor beta chain stems from a study of CD8 T cells in Susac syndrome (dated by TCRdb to the late 2010s). With respect to the entire study: Repertoire sequencing was used to test whether CD8+ T cell activation and differentiation in Susac syndrome was antigen driven. Clonality of the CD8+ T cell repertoire was compared between more than 10 healthy donors, approximately 14 Susac syndrome patients and around 15 multiple sclerosis patients.

Points the paper makes about the study in general: The number of individuals in the TCR sequencing and HLA analysis was recognized as being relatively small.

Peripheral blood CD8+ and CD4+ T cells from healthy donors, Susac syndrome patients and multiple sclerosis patients were profiled by high-throughput TCR beta sequencing. The multiple sclerosis controls were treatment-naive patients whose relapsing-remitting disease, either stable or active, fulfilled the revised McDonald criteria. Bulk CD8+ and CD4+ T cells were purified by magnetic negative isolation, while CD8+ TEMRA cells were enriched using FACS. Blood was collected in EDTA tubes and processed within 24 hours, with PBMCs isolated through density gradient centrifugation. PBMCs intended for TCR sequencing were cryopreserved in liquid nitrogen and thawed later in a water bath at 37 degrees C. The sorted or isolated CD4+, CD8+ and CD8+ TEMRA cells reached a purity of at least 90%. From the cysteine up to the phenylalanine, the CDR3 has a length of 13 residues. This entry keeps only the CDR3 DNA: 39 bases, framed from base 1. Between the V and J ends, shortened by 1 base and 5 bases respectively, the junction contains 8 bases. From a lookup of the germline V gene, CDR1 and CDR2 are KGHDR and SFDVKD.

RNA was extracted using the RNeasy kit, and 0.5 to 1 microgram was reverse transcribed with random hexamers. TCR beta CDR3 regions were amplified with the immunoSEQ multiplex PCR assay covering 54 Vbeta and 13 Jbeta segments. Bias from PCR amplification was corrected by using a synthetic template baseline for primer optimization and for computational correction. The paper's data handling went like this. Reads were annotated to V, D and J genes according to IMGT and were analyzed with immunoSEQ Analyzer, with only productive sequences retained. To calculate clonality, Shannon entropy was normalized by log2 of the number of productive unique sequences and then subtracted from one. For each patient and control, public and private clones were evaluated within the 100 most prevalent clones. Susac-specific clones were defined as absent from healthy and MS cohorts, over a thousand published viral clones and other ImmuneACCESS disease sequences. TCRdb reran the public reads through fastp at Q25 and MiXCR, keeping productive beta chains. Every CDR3 protein is listed once, alongside the most common genes and DNA of its rows. The V and J calls were determined by TCRdb, not by the authors. The sample records about 280,000 distinct CDR3 sequences, approximately 85% of which are singletons. The ten biggest clones cover approximately 0.11% of the sample.

The sample holds a few counts of this clonotype. The target of this receptor is not known. Within one base of it there is no much larger clone, and no base qualities were kept. This TCR derives from a human donor with multiple sclerosis. This sequence uses TRBV24-1 and TRBJ2-7; TRBD1 is a weak D gene call, 6 bases matching. Sequencing was done on a sample of CD8+ T cells from PBMCs. The DNA sequence follows: TGTGCCACCAGTGATTTACAGGGCGACGAGCAGTACTTC. Translated, this is CATSDLQGDEQYF.